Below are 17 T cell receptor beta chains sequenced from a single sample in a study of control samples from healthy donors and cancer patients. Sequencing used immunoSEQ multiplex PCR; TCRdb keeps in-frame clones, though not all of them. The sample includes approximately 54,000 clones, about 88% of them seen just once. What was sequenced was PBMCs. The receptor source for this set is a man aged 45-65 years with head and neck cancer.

This CDR3 reads CASSGSYNEQFF. The CDR3 DNA follows: TGTGCCAGCAGCGGTTCCTACAATGAGCAGTTCTTC. This chain uses TRBV5-6 with TRBJ2-1; D is unresolved. Germline V gene data show CDR1 as SGHDT and CDR2 as YYEEEE. The CDR3 totals 12 residues. Trimming cost V 4 bases and J 1 base, with 3 bases left between them.

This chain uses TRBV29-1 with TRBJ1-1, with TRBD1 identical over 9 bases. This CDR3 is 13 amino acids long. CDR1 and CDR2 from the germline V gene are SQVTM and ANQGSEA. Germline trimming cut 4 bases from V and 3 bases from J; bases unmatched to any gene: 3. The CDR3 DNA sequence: TGCAGCGTTGGGACAGGGGAGGACACTGAAGCTTTCTTT. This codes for CSVGTGEDTEAFF.

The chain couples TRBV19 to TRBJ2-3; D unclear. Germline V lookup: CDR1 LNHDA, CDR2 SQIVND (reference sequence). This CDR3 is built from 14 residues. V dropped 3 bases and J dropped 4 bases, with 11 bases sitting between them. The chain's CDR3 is CASSIYLVADTQYF. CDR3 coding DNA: TGTGCCAGTAGTATCTACTTAGTAGCAGATACGCAGTATTTT.

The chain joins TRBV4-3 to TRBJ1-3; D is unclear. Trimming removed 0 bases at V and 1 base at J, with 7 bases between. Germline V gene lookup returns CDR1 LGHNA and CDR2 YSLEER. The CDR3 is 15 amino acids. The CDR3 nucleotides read TGCGCCAGCAGCCAAGATCGAGGTTCTGGAAACACCATATATTTT. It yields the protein CASSQDRGSGNTIYF.

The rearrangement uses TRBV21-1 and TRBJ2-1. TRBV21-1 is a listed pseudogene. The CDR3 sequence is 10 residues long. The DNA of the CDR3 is TGTGCCAGCAGCAAACCCGGACAGTTCTTC. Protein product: CASSKPGQFF.

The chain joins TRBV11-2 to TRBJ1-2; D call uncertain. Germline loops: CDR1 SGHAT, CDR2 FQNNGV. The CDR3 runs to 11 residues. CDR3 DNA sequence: TGTGCGTCTGGGCCGGGCTCTGGCTACACCTTC. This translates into CASGPGSGYTF. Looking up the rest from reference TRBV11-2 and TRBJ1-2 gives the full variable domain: EAGVAQSPRYKIIEKRQSVAFWCNPISGHATLYWYQQILGQGPKLLIQFQNNGVVDDSQLPKDRFSAERLKGVDSTLKIQPAKLEDSAVYLCASGPGSGYTFGSGTRLTVV.

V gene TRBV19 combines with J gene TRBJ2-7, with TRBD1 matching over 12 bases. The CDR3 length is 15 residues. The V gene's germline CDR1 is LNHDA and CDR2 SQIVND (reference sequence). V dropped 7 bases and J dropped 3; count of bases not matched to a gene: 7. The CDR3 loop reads CASTKGQGAFYEQYF. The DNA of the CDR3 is TGTGCCAGTACTAAGGGACAGGGGGCTTTCTACGAGCAGTACTTC.

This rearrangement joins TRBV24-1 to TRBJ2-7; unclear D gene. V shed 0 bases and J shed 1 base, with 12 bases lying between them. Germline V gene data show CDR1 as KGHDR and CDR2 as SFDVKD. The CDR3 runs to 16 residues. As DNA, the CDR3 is TGTGCCACCAGTGATTTGAATTTCCGGTGTTCCTACGAGCAGTACTTC. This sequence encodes CATSDLNFRCSYEQYF.

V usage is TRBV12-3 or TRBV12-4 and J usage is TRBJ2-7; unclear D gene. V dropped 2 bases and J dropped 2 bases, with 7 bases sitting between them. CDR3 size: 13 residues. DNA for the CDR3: TGTGCCAGCAGTTTATCCGGCCCCTACGAGCAGTACTTC. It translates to CASSLSGPYEQYF.

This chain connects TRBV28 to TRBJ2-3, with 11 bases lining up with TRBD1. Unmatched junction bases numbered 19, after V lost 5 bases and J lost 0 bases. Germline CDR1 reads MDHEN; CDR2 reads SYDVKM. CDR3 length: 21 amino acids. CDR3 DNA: TGTGCCAGCAGTACGCTACCTCCGGGACAGGGGGTCTGGATCAGCACAGATACGCAGTATTTT. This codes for CASSTLPPGQGVWISTDTQYF.

The CDR3 region has the DNA TGTGCCAGCAGCCCGGGACTAGCGGGAGATCTTCGAGAGCAGTACTTC. Its protein product is CASSPGLAGDLREQYF. The chain links TRBV7-9 to TRBJ2-7, with 14 bases aligning to TRBD2. Germline V gives CDR1 SEHNR, CDR2 FQNEAQ (reference sequence). V was clipped by 5 bases and J by 7 bases; unmatched bases: 10. This CDR3 has 16 residues.

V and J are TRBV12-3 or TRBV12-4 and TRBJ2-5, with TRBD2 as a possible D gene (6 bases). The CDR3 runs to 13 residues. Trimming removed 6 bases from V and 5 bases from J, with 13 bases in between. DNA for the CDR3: TGTGCCAGCAGCCAGACTAGAGCTGAGACCCAGTACTTC. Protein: CASSQTRAETQYF.

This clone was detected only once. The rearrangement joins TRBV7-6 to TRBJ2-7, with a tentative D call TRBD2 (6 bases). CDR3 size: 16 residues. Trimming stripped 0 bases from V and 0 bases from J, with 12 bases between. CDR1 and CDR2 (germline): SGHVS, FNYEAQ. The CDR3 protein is CASSLARLGSSYEQYF. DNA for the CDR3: TGTGCCAGCAGCTTAGCGCGACTAGGGAGCTCCTACGAGCAGTACTTC.

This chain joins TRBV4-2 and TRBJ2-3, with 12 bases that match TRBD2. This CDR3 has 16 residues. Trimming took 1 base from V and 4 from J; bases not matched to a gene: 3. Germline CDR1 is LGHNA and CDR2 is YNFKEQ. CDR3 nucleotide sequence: TGTGCCAGCAGCCAAGCCCGACTAGCGGGGGCAGATACGCAGTATTTT. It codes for CASSQARLAGADTQYF.

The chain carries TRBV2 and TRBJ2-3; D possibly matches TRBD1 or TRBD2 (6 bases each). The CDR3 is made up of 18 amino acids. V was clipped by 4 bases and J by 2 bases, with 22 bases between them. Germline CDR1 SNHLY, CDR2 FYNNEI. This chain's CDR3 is CASSVPFRGRGDTDTQYF. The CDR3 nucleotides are TGTGCCAGCAGTGTCCCATTCCGGGGGCGGGGTGACACAGATACGCAGTATTTT.

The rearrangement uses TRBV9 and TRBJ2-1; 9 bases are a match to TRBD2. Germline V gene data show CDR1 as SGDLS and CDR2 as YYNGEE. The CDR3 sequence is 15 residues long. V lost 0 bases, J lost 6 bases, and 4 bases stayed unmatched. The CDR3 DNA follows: TGTGCCAGCAGCGTAGAACTAGCGGGCCCCAATGAGCAGTTCTTC. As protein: CASSVELAGPNEQFF.

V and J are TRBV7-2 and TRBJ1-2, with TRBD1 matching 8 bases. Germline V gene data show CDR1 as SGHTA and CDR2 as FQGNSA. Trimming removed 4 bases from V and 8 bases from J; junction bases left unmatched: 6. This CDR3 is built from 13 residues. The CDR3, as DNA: TGTGCCAGCAGCTCCGGACAGGGTTGGGGCTACACCTTC. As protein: CASSSGQGWGYTF.